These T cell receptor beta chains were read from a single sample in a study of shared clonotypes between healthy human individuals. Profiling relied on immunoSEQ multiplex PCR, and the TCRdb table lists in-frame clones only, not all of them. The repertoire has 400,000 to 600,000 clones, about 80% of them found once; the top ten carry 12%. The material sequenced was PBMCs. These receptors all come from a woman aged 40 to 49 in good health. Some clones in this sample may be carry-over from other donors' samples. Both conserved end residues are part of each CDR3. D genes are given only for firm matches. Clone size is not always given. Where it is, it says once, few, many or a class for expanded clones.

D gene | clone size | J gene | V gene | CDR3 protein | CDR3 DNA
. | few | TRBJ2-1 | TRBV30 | CAWSPSRNEQFF | TGTGCCTGGAGTCCCTCGAGAAATGAGCAGTTCTTC
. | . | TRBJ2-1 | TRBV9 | CASSLSTGNRVNEQFF | TGTGCCAGCAGCTTATCAACAGGGAATCGGGTCAATGAGCAGTTCTTC
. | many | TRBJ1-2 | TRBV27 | CASSQSYSAANYGYTF | TGTGCCAGCAGTCAATCCTACAGTGCGGCTAACTATGGCTACACCTTC
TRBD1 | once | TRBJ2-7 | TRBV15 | CATSRDLLTGGAREQYF | TGTGCCACCAGCAGAGATCTGCTGACAGGGGGGGCGAGAGAGCAGTACTTC
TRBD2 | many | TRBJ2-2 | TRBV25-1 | CASSESGVRWNTGELFF | TGTGCCAGCAGTGAAAGCGGGGTTCGGTGGAACACCGGGGAGCTGTTTTTT
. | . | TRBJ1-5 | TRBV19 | CASSSKGLGNQPQHF | TGTGCCAGTAGTAGCAAGGGGCTGGGCAATCAGCCCCAGCATTTT
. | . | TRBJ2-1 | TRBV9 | CASSAGLVYNEQFF | TGTGCCAGCAGCGCAGGCCTCGTTTACAATGAGCAGTTCTTC
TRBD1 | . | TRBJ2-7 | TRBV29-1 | CSVEGDSDEQYF | TGCAGCGTTGAAGGGGACAGCGACGAGCAGTACTTC
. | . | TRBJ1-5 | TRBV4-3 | CASSQEPNQPQHF | TGCGCCAGCAGCCAAGAACCCAACCAGCCCCAGCATTTT
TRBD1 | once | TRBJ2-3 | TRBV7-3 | CASSTGQLSTDTQYF | TGTGCCAGCAGCACGGGACAGCTAAGCACAGATACGCAGTATTTT
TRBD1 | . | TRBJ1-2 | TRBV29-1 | CSALGQGDGYTF | TGCAGCGCACTGGGACAGGGAGATGGCTACACCTTC
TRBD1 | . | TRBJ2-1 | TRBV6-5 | CASSYTQTGSRNEQFF | TGTGCCAGCAGTTACACTCAGACAGGGTCACGGAATGAGCAGTTCTTC
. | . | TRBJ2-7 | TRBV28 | CASSLWSQVGPTYEQYF | TGTGCCAGCAGTTTATGGTCACAGGTTGGGCCGACCTACGAGCAGTACTTC
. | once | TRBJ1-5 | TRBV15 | CATSRDYLQPQHF | TGTGCCACCAGCAGAGATTACCTCCAGCCCCAGCATTTT
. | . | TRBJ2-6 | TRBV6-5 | CASSYAGSSGANVLTF | TGTGCCAGCAGTTATGCCGGGAGCTCTGGGGCCAACGTCCTGACTTTC
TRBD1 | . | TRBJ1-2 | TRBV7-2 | CASSLAGGQSNYGYTF | TGTGCCAGCAGCTTGGCCGGGGGACAGTCTAACTATGGCTACACCTTC
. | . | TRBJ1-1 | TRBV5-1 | CASSLGVYDLNTEAFF | TGCGCCAGCAGCTTGGGCGTGTACGATCTGAACACTGAAGCTTTCTTT
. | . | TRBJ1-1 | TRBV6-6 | CASSLDLSNTEAFF | TGTGCCAGCAGCCTAGACTTATCGAACACTGAAGCTTTCTTT
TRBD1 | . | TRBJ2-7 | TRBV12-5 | CASGLAGTVLWGAYEQYF | TGTGCTAGTGGTTTGGCGGGGACAGTTCTTTGGGGAGCCTACGAGCAGTACTTC
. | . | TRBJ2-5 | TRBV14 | CASSQLDSQETQYF | TGTGCCAGCAGCCAACTGGACAGCCAAGAGACCCAGTACTTC
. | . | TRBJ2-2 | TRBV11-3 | CASSLIRGGTGELFF | TGTGCCAGCAGCTTAATCAGGGGTGGGACCGGGGAGCTGTTTTTT
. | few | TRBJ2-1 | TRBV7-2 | CASSLSTLEQFF | TGTGCCAGCAGCCTTTCGACTCTTGAGCAGTTCTTC
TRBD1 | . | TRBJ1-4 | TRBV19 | CASSISGQGREKLFF | TGTGCCAGTAGTATTTCGGGACAGGGACGGGAAAAACTGTTTTTT
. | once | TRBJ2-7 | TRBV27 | CASSPGHIYEQYF | TGTGCCAGCAGCCCGGGACATATCTACGAGCAGTACTTC
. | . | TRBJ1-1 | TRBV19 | CASSYREGAFF | TGTGCCAGTAGTTACCGAGAGGGGGCTTTCTTT
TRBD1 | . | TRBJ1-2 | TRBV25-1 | CASSAPTTGNGYTF | TGTGCCAGCAGTGCTCCGACGACAGGGAATGGCTACACCTTC